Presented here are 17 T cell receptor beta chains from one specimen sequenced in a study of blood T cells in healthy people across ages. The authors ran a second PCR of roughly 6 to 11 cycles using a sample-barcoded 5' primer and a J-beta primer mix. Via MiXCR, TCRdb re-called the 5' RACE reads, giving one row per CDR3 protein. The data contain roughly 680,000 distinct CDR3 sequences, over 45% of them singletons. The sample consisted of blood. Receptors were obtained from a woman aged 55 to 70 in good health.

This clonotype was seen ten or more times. In nucleotides, the CDR3 is TGCAGCGCAGGGGGAAAAGGAAACACTGAAGCTTTCTTT. It specifies CSAGGKGNTEAFF. This chain joins TRBV29-1 and TRBJ1-1; 7 bases are shared with TRBD1. The CDR3 loop spans 13 amino acids. After removal of 7 bases from V and 2 bases from J, the junction contained 7 bases not matched to a gene. CDR1 and CDR2 from the germline V gene are SQVTM and ANQGSEA.

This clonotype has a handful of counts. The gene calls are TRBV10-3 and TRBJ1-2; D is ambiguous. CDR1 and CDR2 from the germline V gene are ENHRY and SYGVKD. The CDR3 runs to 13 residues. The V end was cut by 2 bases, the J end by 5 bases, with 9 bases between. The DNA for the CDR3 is TGTGCCATCAGTGAGCTGGAATCGTATGGCTACACCTTC. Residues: CAISELESYGYTF.

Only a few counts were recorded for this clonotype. CDR3: CASSLTLDNTEAFF. CDR3 sequence (DNA): TGTGCCAGCAGCTTAACGTTAGATAACACTGAAGCTTTCTTT. The gene calls are TRBV7-2 and TRBJ1-1; D gene unclear. The ends were cut back, 2 bases at V and 2 bases at J, with 9 bases in the middle. Germline V gene data show CDR1 as SGHTA and CDR2 as FQGNSA. The CDR3 runs 14 residues.

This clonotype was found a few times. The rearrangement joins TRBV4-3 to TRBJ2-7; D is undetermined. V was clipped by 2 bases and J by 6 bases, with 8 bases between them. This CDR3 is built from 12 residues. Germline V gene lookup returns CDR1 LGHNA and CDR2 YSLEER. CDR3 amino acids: CASSQSGREQYF. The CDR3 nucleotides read TGCGCCAGCAGCCAAAGTGGGCGCGAGCAGTACTTC.

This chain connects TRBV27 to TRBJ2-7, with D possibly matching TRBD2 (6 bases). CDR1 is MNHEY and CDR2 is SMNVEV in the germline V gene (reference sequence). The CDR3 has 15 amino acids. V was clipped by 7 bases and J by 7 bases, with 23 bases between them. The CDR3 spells CASNPGTRLLDEQYF. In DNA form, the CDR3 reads TGTGCCAGCAACCCAGGGACTCGCCTTTTGGATGAGCAGTACTTC.

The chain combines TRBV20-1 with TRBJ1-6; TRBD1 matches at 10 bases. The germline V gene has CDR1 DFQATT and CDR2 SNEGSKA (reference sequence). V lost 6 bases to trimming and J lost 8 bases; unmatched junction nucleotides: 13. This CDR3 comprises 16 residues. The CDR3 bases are TGCAGTGCCACCTCGACCGACAGGGGGCAAGATTCACCCCTCCACTTT. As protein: CSATSTDRGQDSPLHF.

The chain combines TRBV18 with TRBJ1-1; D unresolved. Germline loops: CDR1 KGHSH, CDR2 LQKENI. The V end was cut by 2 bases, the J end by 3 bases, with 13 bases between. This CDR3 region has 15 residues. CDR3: CASSPGRVEYTEAFF. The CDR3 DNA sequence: TGTGCCAGCTCACCAGGGCGGGTGGAGTACACTGAAGCTTTCTTT.

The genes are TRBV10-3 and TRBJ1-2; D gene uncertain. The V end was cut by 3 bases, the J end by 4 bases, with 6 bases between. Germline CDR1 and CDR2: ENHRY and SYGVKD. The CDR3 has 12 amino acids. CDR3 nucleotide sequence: TGTGCCATCAGTGAATCGGTCTATGGCTACACCTTC. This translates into CAISESVYGYTF.

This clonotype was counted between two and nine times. For the CDR3, the DNA is TGTGCCGCAGAAAGCGGGTTTGAGCAGTTCTTC. The encoded protein is CAAESGFEQFF. V gene TRBV24-1 combines with J gene TRBJ2-1; possible D gene TRBD2, 6 bases. Germline CDR1 and CDR2: KGHDR and SFDVKD. V shed 12 bases and J shed 9 bases, with 14 bases lying between them. This CDR3 contains 11 residues.

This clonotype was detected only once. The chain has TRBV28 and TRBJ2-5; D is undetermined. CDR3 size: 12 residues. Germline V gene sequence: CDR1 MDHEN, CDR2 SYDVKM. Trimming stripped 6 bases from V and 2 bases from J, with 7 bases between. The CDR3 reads CASRTQQETQYF. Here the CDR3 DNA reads TGTGCCAGCAGGACACAACAAGAGACCCAGTACTTC.

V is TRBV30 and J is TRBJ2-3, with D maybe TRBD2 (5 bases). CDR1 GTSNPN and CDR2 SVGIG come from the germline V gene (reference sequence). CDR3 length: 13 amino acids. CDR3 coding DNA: TGTGTGCTCACGGACGGGAACACAGATACGCAGTATTTT. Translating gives CVLTDGNTDTQYF.

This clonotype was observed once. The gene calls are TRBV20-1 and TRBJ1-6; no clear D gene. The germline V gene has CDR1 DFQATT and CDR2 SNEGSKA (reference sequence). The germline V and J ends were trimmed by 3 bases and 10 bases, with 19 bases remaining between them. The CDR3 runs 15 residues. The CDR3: CSASLRGSGDSPLHF. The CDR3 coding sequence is TGCAGTGCTAGTTTGAGAGGGAGCGGCGACTCACCCCTCCACTTT.

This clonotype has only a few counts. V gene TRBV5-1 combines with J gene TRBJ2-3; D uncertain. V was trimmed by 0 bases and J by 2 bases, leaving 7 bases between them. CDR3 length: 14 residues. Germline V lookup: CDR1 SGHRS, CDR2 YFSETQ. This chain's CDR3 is CASSLALVTDTQYF. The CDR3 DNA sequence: TGCGCCAGCAGCTTGGCCTTGGTCACAGATACGCAGTATTTT. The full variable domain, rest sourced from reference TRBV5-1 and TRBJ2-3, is KAGVTQTPRYLIKTRGQQVTLSCSPISGHRSVSWYQQTPGQGLQFLFEYFSETQRNKGNFPGRFSGRQFSNSRSEMNVSTLELGDSALYLCASSLALVTDTQYFGPGTRLTVL.

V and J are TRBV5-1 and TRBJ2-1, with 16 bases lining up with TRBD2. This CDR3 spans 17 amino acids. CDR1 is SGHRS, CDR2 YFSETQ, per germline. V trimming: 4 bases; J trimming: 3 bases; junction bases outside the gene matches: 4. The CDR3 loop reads CASSRGTSGRVYNEQFF. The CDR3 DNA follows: TGCGCCAGCAGCAGAGGGACTAGCGGGAGGGTCTACAATGAGCAGTTCTTC.

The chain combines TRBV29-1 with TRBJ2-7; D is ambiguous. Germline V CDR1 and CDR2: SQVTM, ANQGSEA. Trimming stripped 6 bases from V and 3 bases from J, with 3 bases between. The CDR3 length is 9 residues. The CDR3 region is CSVRYEQYF. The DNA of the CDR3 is TGCAGCGTACGCTACGAGCAGTACTTC.

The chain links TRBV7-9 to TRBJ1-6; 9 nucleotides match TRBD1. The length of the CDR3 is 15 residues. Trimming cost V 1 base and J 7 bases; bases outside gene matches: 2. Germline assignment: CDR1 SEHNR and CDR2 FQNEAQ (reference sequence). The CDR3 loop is CASSLGDRANSPLHF. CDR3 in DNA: TGTGCCAGCAGCTTAGGGGACAGGGCAAATTCACCCCTCCACTTT.

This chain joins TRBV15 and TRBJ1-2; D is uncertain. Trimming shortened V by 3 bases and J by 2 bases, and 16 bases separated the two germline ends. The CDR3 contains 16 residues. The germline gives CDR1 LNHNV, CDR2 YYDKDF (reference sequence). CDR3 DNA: TGTGCCACCAGCAGGGCCGCAGGTCCCCTAAACTATGGCTACACCTTC. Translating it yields CATSRAAGPLNYGYTF.